This T cell receptor beta chain was found in a study of T cells in Graves' hyperthyroidism and ophthalmopathy. Study-wide background: Peripheral blood sampling occurred at initial diagnosis, before any treatment.

This CDR3 contains 12 residues. The V end lost 6 bases, the J end lost 6 bases, and 12 bases lay between the germline ends. The germline gives CDR1 SGDLS, CDR2 YYNGEE. Regions amplified from RNA transcripts were the TCR beta CDR3 regions. The HTBI primer set was used in a first-round RT-PCR of the TCR CDR3. TCRdb analysed the multiplex PCR reads with MiXCR anew, one entry per CDR3 protein. Altogether about 290,000 distinct CDR3 sequences are present, about 15% being singletons, with the ten largest covering roughly a third. This clonotype was seen a handful of times. The sample taken for sequencing was blood. The J gene is TRBJ1-2, the V gene TRBV9; D is unresolved. The receptor was derived from a man aged 25-45 years with Graves' hyperthyroidism. CDR3 DNA: TGTGCCAGCAAATCAAGTGGGGATGGCTACACCTTC. It specifies CASKSSGDGYTF. Full variable domain (missing parts from reference TRBV9 and TRBJ1-2): DSGVTQTPKHLITATGQRVTLRCSPRSGDLSVYWYQQSLDQGLQFLIQYYNGEERAKGNILERFSAQQFPDLHSELNLSSLELGDSALYFCASKSSGDGYTFGSGTRLTVV.